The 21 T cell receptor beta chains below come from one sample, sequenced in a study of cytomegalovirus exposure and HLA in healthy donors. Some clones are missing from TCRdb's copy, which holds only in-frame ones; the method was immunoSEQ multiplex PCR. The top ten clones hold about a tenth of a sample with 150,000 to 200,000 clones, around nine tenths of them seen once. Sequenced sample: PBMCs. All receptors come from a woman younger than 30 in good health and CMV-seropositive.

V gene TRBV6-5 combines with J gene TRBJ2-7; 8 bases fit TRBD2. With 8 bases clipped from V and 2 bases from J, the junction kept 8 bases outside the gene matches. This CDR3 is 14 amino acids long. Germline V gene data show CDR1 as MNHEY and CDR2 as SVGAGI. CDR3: CASGISREAYEQYF. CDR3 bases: TGTGCCAGCGGAATATCGCGGGAGGCCTACGAGCAGTACTTC.

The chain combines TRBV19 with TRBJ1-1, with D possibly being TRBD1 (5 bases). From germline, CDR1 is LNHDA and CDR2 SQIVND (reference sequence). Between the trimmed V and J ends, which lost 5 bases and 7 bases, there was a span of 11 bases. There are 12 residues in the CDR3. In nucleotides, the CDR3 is TGTGCCAGTAGTGGGATAGGGGTTGAAGCTTTCTTT. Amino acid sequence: CASSGIGVEAFF.

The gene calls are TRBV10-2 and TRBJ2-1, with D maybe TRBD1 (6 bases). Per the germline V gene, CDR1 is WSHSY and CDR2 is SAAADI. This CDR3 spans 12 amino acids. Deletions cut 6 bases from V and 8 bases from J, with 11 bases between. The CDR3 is CASRTGKDEQFF. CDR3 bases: TGCGCCAGCAGAACAGGGAAGGATGAGCAGTTCTTC.

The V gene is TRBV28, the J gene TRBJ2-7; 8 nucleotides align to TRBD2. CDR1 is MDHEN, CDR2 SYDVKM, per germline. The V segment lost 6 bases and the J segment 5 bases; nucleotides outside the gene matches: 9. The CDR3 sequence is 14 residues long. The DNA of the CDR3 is TGTGCCAGCAGGCCCAGGACTAGCAGGCACGAGCAGTACTTC. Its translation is CASRPRTSRHEQYF. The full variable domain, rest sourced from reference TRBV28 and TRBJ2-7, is DVKVTQSSRYLVKRTGEKVFLECVQDMDHENMFWYRQDPGLGLRLIYFSYDVKMKEKGDIPEGYSVSREKKERFSLILESASTNQTSMYLCASRPRTSRHEQYFGPGTRLTVT.

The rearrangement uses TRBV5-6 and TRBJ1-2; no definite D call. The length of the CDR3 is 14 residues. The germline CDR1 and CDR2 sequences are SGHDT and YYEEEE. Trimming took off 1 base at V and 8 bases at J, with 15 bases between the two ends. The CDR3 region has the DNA TGTGCCAGCAGCTTGAGTCTGACAATTCCCGGCTACACCTTC. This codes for CASSLSLTIPGYTF.

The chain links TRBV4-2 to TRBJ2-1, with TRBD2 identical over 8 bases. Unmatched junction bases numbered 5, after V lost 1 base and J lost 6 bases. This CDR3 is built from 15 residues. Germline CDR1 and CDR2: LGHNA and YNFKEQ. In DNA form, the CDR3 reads TGTGCCAGCAGCCAAGCGGGAGGGCCGGGCAATGAGCAGTTCTTC. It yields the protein CASSQAGGPGNEQFF.

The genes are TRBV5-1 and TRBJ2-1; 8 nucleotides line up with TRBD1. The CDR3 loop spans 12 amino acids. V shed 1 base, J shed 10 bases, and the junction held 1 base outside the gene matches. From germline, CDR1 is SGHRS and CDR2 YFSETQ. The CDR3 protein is CASSLRDREQFF. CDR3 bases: TGCGCCAGCAGCTTGAGGGACAGGGAGCAGTTCTTC.

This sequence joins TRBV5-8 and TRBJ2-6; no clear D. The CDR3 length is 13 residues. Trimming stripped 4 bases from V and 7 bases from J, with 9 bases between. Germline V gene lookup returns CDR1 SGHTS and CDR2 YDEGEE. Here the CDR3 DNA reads TGTGCCAGCAGCCGCGCCCGAGCCAACGTCCTGACTTTC. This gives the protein CASSRARANVLTF.

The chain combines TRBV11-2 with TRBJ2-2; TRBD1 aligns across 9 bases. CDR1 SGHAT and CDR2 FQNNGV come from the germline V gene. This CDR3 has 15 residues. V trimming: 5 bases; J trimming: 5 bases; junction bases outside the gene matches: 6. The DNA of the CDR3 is TGTGCCAGCAGCCCGGGACAGGGTTTAACCGGGGAGCTGTTTTTT. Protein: CASSPGQGLTGELFF.

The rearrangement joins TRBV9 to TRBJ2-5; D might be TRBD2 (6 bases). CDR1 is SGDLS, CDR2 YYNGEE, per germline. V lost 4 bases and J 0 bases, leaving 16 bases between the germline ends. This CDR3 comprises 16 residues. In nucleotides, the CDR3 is TGTGCCAGCAGCCCAAACCCCCGGGACTACCAAGAGACCCAGTACTTC. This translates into CASSPNPRDYQETQYF.

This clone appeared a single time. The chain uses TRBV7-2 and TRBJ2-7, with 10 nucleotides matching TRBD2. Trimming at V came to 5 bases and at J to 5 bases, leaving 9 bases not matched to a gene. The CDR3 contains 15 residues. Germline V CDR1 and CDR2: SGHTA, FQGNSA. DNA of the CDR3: TGTGCCAGCAGCCCCCTAGCGGGAGTATCCAACGAGCAGTACTTC. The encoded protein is CASSPLAGVSNEQYF.

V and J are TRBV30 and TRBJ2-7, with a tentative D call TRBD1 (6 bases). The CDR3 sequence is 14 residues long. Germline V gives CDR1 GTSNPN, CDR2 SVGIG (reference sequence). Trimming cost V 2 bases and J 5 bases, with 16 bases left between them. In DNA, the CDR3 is TGTGCCTGGAGTATGACAGGATTGTATCACGAGCAGTACTTC. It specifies CAWSMTGLYHEQYF.

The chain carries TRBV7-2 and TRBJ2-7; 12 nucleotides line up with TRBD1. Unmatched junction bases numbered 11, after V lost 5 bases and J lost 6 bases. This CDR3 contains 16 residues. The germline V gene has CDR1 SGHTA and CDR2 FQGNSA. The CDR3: CASSPTPGTGGPEQYF. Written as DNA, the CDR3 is TGTGCCAGCAGCCCAACTCCCGGGACAGGGGGCCCCGAGCAGTACTTC. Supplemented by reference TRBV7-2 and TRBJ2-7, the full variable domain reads GAGVSQSPSNKVTEKGKDVELRCDPISGHTALYWYRQSLGQGLEFLIYFQGNSAPDKSGLPSDRFSAERTGGSVSTLTIQRTQQEDSAVYLCASSPTPGTGGPEQYFGPGTRLTVT.

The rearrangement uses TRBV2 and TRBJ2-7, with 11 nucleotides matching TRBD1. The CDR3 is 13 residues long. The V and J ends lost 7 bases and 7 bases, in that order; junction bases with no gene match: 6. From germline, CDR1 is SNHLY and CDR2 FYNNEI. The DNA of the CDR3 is TGTGCCAGCAAAGCTGGGACAGGGGGAGAGCAGTACTTC. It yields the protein CASKAGTGGEQYF.

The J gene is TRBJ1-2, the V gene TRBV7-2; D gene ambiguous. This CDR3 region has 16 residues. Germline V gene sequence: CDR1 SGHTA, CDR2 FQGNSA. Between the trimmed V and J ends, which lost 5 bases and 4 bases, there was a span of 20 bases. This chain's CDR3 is CASSPRPTIGGYGYTF. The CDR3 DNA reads TGTGCCAGCAGCCCACGACCCACGATAGGCGGCTATGGCTACACCTTC.

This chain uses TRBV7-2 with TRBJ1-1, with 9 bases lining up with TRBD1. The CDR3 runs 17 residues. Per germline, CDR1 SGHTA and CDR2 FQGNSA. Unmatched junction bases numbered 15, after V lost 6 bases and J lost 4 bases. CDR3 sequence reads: CASRKGVPMTGGTEAFF. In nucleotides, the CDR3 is TGTGCCAGCAGGAAAGGGGTCCCTATGACAGGGGGCACTGAAGCTTTCTTT.

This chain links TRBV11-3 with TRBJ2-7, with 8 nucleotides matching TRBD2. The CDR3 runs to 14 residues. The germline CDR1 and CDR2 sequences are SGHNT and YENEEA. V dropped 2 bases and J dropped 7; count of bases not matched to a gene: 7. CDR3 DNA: TGTGCCAGCAGCTTAAAAGCGGGAGTGGGGGAGCAGTACTTC. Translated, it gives CASSLKAGVGEQYF.

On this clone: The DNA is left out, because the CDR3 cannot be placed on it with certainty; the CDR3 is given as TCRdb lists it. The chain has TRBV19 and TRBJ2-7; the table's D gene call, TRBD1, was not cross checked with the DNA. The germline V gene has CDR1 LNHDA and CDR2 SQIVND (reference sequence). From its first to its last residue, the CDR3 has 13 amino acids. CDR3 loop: CASSVGQGAPKYF.

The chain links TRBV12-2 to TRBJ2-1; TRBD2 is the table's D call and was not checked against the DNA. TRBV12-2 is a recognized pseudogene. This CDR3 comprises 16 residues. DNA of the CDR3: TGTGCAAGTCGCCCTCCACGGGAGTGTGGGAGTGATGAGCAGTTCTTC. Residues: CASRPPRECGSDEQFF.

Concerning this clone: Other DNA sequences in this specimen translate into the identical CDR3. The CDR3 sequence is CASSLVLAGGETQYF. DNA of the CDR3: TGCGCCAGCAGCTTGGTACTAGCGGGAGGAGAGACCCAGTACTTC. The chain uses TRBV5-1 and TRBJ2-5; 12 bases map to TRBD2. Germline CDR1 and CDR2: SGHRS and YFSETQ. The CDR3 is made up of 15 amino acids. The V and J ends lost 0 bases and 4 bases, in that order; junction bases with no gene match: 1.

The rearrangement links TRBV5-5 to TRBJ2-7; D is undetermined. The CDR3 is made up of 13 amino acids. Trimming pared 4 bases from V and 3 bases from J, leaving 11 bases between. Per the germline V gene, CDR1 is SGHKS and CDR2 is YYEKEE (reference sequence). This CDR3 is CASSLGTDYEQYF. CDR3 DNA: TGTGCCAGCAGCCTAGGAACGGACTACGAGCAGTACTTC.